Listed here is a single TCR beta chain. No cognate antigen has been identified for it. No qualities accompany the bases; no much larger clone lies one base away. The CDR3 sequence holds 15 residues, the cysteine and phenylalanine included. Only the CDR3 part of the read is kept: 45 bases, read in frame from the first base. The junction shows trimming of 3 bases on V and 5 bases on J, plus 17 bases between the germline ends. Sequences SGDLS (CDR1) and YYNGEE (CDR2) are obtained from the germline V gene. The roughly 39 donors, aged about 6 to 95 years, were systemically healthy Caucasian individuals from Russia. Ten milliliters of peripheral blood were drawn from each donor into EDTA-treated Vacutainer tubes. Ficoll-Paque density-gradient centrifugation was used to isolate PBMCs, with at least 6.5 million per sample. Total RNA, at least 6 micrograms per sample, was extracted from PBMCs with Trizol reagent. The percentages of naive CD45RAhigh/CD27high T cells were determined by flow cytometry on a PBMC aliquot from every donor.

The data were obtained in a study of blood T cells in healthy people across ages (dated by TCRdb to the mid-2010s). Regarding the complete study: Template switching captured roughly one uniquely barcoded TCR beta cDNA molecule per two T cells in model experiments. Using the same blood draw, the study looked at two additional independent replicas of 1 million unique cDNA reads for two donors, one aged 18 to 30 and the other aged 80 or older. The donors were split into four age groups: young (average around 15 years), middle-aged (roughly 40), aged (62) and long-lived (82). To avoid experimental bias, donors of different ages were spread randomly across the sequencing lanes. Age-related changes in TCR beta repertoire diversity were measured in the study by deep sequencing normalized with unique cDNA molecular identifiers. Results the study describes overall, beyond this receptor: Observed TCR beta diversity per million T cells fell roughly linearly with age, and a significant reduction was already apparent by age around 44. The CMV infection status of donors was not known, potentially confounding age-related changes in expanded clonotypes. Bulk unsorted PBMC profiling prevented conclusive comparison of naive and antigen-experienced compartments. Compared with the aged group, the long-lived group had more naive CD4+ T cells, fewer expanded clones and increased TCR diversity, suggesting age selection. Estimates of total diversity based on one million sequenced T cells were regarded as lower bounds and as underestimates. The percentage of naive T cells measured by flow cytometry correlated strongly with observed TCR beta diversity.

The library was made by 5' RACE. A second PCR of 7 to 11 cycles was run with a J-beta primer mix and a sample-barcoded 5' primer. A unique molecular identifier was introduced onto each TCR beta cDNA molecule by a template-switch 5' adaptor carrying 12 random nucleotides. At least 2.5 million CDR3-containing paired-end reads were obtained from each sample. The Mint cDNA synthesis kit, primed by a TRBC-specific oligonucleotide, was used to synthesize first-strand cDNA from all RNA. Following uracil-DNA glycosylase treatment, all cDNA underwent a first 18-cycle PCR with the universal primers M1SS and BC2_uni_R. Per the authors' processing: For normalization, 1 million high-quality reads, each with a distinct molecular identifier, were randomly selected from each sample. Instead of being binned into consensus sequences, reads that shared molecular identifiers were thrown out. CDR3 identification, clonotype clustering and error correction used MiTCR with a Q25 quality threshold and the strictest error-elimination algorithm. A nonparametric unseen species model with Euler transformation was used to estimate a lower bound on total TCR beta diversity. TCRdb cleaned the public reads at Q25 with fastp, built clones with MiXCR and kept in-frame beta chains. Rows with a matching CDR3 protein are joined into one entry that keeps the most common DNA and genes. The V and J calls were not made by the authors but by TCRdb's processing. The sample table contains over 1,500,000 distinct CDR3 sequences; only one count was recorded for about two fifths of them. 23% of the sample rests with the top ten.

The sequencing input was blood. Recombination connected TRBV9 to TRBJ2-5; the D gene could be TRBD1 or TRBD2, each one agreeing over 6 bases. The receptor was derived from a human donor in good health. At the DNA level, the sequence is TGTGCCAGCAGCGGGTCAGGGAAAGGGGGGGAGACCCAGTACTTC. It translates as CASSGSGKGGETQYF.